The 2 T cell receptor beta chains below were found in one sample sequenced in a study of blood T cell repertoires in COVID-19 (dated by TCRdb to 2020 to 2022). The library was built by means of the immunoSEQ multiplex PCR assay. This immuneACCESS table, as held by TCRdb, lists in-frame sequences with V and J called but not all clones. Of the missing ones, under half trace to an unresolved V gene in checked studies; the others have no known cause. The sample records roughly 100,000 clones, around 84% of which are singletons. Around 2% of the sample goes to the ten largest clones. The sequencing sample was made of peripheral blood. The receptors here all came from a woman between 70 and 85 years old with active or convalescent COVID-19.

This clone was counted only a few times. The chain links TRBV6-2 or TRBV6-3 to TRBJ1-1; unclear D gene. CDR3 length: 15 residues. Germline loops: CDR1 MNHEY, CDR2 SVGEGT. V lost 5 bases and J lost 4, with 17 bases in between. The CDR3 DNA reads TGTGCCAGCAGTGCCTCCCAGGTGGGGAGCACTGAAGCTTTCTTT. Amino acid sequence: CASSASQVGSTEAFF.

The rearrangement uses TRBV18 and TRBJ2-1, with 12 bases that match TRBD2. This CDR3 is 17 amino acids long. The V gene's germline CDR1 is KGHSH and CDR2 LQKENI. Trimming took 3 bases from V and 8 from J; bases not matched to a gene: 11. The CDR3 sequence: CASSPRTSGRSVDEQFF. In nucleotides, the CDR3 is TGTGCCAGCTCACCCCGCACTAGCGGGAGGTCGGTCGATGAGCAGTTCTTC.